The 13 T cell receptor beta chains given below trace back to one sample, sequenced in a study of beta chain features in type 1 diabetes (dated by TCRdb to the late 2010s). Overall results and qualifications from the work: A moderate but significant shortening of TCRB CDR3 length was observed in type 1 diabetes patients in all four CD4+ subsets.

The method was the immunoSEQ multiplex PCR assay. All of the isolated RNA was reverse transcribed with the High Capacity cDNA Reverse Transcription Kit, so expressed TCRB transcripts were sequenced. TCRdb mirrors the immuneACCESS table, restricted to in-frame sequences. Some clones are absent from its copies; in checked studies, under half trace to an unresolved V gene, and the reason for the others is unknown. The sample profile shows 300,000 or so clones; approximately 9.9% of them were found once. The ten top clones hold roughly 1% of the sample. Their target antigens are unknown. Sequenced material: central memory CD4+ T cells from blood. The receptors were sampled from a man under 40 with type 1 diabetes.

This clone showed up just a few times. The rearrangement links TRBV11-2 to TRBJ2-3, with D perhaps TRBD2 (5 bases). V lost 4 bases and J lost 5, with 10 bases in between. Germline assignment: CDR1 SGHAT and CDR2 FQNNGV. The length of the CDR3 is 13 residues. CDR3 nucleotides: TGTGCCAGCAGCTGGACTCTAAGAGATACGCAGTATTTT. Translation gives CASSWTLRDTQYF.

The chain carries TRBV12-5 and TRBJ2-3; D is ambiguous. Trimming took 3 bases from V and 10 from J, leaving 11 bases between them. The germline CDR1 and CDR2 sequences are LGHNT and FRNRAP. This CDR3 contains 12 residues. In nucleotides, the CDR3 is TGTGCTAGTGGTTTTTCCGAGATTGCGCAGTATTTT. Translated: CASGFSEIAQYF. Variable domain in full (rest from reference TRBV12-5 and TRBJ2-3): DARVTQTPRHKVTEMGQEVTMRCQPILGHNTVFWYRQTMMQGLELLAYFRNRAPLDDSGMPKDRFSAEMPDATLATLKIQPSEPRDSAVYFCASGFSEIAQYFGPGTRLTVL.

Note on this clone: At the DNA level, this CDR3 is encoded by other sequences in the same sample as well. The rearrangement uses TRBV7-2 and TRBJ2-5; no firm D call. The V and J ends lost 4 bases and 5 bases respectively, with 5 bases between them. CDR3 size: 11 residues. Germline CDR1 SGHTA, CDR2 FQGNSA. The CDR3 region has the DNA TGTGCCAGCAGCTCCGGCGAGACCCAGTACTTC. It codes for CASSSGETQYF. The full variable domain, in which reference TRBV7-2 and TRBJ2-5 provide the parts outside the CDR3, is GAGVSQSPSNKVTEKGKDVELRCDPISGHTALYWYRQSLGQGLEFLIYFQGNSAPDKSGLPSDRFSAERTGGSVSTLTIQRTQQEDSAVYLCASSSGETQYFGPGTRLLVL.

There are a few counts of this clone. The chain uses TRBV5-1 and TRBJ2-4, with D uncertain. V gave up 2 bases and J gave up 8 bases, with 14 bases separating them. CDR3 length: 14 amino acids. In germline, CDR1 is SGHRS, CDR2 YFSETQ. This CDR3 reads CASSFYEYSDIQYF. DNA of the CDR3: TGCGCCAGCAGCTTTTACGAGTATTCGGACATTCAGTACTTC.

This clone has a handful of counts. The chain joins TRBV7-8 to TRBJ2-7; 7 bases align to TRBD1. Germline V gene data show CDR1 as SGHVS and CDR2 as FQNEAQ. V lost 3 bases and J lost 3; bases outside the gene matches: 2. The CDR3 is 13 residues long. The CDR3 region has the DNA TGTGCCAGCAGCTTGGGACAGATCTACGAGCAGTACTTC. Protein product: CASSLGQIYEQYF.

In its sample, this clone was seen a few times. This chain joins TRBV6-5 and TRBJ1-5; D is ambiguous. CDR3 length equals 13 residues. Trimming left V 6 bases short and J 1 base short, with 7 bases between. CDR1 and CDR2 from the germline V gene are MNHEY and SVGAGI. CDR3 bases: TGTGCCAGCAGGGTCGGGAGCAATCAGCCCCAGCATTTT. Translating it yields CASRVGSNQPQHF.

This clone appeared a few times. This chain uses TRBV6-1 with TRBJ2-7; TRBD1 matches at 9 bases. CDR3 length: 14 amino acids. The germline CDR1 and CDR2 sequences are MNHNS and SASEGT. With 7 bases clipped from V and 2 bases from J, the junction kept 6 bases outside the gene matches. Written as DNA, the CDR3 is TGTGCCAGCACTGGGACAGGGTGGACCTACGAGCAGTACTTC. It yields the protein CASTGTGWTYEQYF.

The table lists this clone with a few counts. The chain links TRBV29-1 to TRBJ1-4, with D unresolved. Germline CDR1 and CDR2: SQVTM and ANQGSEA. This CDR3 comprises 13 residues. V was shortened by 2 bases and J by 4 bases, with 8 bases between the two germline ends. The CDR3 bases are TGCAGCGTTGAATTCGGCGTTAATGAAAAACTGTTTTTT. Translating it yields CSVEFGVNEKLFF.

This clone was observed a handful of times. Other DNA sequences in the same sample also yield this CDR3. CDR3 sequence (DNA): TGTGCCAGCAGCTTGAGGAATGAGCAGTTCTTC. Its translation is CASSLRNEQFF. The chain couples TRBV5-6 to TRBJ2-1; D is uncertain. CDR1 and CDR2 from the germline V gene are SGHDT and YYEEEE. CDR3 size: 11 residues. Between the trimmed V and J ends, which lost 1 base and 7 bases, there was a span of 3 bases.

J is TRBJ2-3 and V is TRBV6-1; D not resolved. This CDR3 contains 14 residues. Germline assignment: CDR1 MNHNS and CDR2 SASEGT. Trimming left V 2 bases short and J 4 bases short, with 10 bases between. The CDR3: CASSESWASDTQYF. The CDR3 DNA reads TGTGCCAGCAGTGAATCCTGGGCCTCAGATACGCAGTATTTT.

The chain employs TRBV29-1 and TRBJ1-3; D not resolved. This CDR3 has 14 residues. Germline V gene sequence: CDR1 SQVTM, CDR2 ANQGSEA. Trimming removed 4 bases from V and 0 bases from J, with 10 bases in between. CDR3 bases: TGCAGCGTTGGGGGAGAATACTCTGGAAACACCATATATTTT. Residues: CSVGGEYSGNTIYF.

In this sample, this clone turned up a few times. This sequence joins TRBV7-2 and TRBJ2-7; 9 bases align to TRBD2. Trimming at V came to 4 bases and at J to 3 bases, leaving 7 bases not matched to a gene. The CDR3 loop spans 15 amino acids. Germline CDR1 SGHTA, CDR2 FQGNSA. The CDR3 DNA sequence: TGTGCCAGCAGCTCATCGGCTAGCGGGGACTACGAGCAGTACTTC. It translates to CASSSSASGDYEQYF.

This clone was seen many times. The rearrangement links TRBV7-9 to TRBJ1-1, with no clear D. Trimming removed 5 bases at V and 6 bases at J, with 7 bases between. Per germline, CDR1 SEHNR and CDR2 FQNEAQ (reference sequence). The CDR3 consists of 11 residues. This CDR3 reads CASSPRAEAFF. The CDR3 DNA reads TGTGCCAGCAGCCCACGGGCTGAAGCTTTCTTT.